This entry concerns a single TCR beta chain. The data were obtained in a study of technical replicates of blood from several donors. V lost 4 bases, J lost 5 bases, and 4 bases stayed unmatched. The CDR3 runs to 13 residues. CDR1 and CDR2 from the germline V gene are PRHDT and FYEKMQ (reference sequence). TCRdb's copy holds only in-frame clones and misses some; the assay was immunoSEQ multiplex PCR. The sample records about 62,000 clones, about nine tenths being singletons. V is TRBV13 and J is TRBJ1-1; 7 positions agree with TRBD1. This receptor was obtained from a human donor in good health. Some clones in this sample may be carry-over from other donors' samples. The sequencing sample was made of PBMCs. The CDR3 reads CASSSGGGTEAFF. For the CDR3, the DNA is TGTGCCAGCAGCTCAGGGGGAGGAACTGAAGCTTTCTTT.